This T cell receptor beta chain came from a study of T cell responses to AZD1222 COVID-19 vaccine (dated by TCRdb to the early 2020s). In the study overall: AZD1222 recipients whose second dose came at about 4 weeks and those whose second dose came at about 12 weeks were combined into one group, since spike-specific TCR depth and breadth did not differ between the two schedules. TCR sequencing covered over 230 trial participants: 200 to 220 given two doses of AZD1222 and about 26 given two doses of MenACWY control vaccine. Trial participants were enrolled by age into 18-55, 56-69 and 70-plus year subgroups, with about 150, 27 and 61 TCR-sequenced participants respectively.

The CDR3 regions of human TCRbeta chains were subjected to immunosequencing. The original pipeline was this. Repertoire TCRs were matched against a reference library of SARS-CoV-2-specific TCRs generated with the MIRA antigen-specificity platform. Breadth was defined as the fraction of unique TCRs that were SARS-CoV-2-associated, and depth was defined as the fraction of total T cells that were SARS-CoV-2-associated. Using the MIRA data, each spike-specific TCR was mapped to the spike region that the TCR reacts to and placed in a CD4 or CD8 class. Log10-transformed breadth and depth values were compared by one-way ANOVA with Sidak's multiple comparisons tests. What TCRdb holds here is the immuneACCESS table cut down to in-frame rearrangements. Part of the clones is not present; checked against another copy, under half of the missing clones reflect an unresolved V gene, and the others are unexplained. The V and J calls and clone size are taken from that table; D and trimming were inferred from the DNA. The sample data list tens of thousands of clones, and 70% to 90% of these were observed just once. The ten largest account for approximately 21% of the sample.

The germline V gene (reference sequence) provides CDR1 MNHEY and CDR2 SMNVEV. The CDR3 starts with the cysteine, ends with the phenylalanine, and has 14 residues. Only the CDR3 DNA stays, 42 bases, in frame from base 1. V is cut by 7 bases and J by 2 bases, and the space between the germline ends is 12 bases. What this sample's time point label stands for: baseline before first vaccination. Vaccinee samples came from UK trials COV001 and COV002, including a single-blind randomized controlled phase 2/3 trial of AZD1222 (ChAdOx1 nCoV-19) in healthy adults. For TCRbeta chain sequencing, PBMC samples were collected from trial participants at day 0 and at day 28 after the second dose. Worth noting for this clone: The antigen it recognizes is unknown. No base qualities exist here, and no much larger clone lies one base off it.

Summary of the overall study and its limitations: Because no day 14 peak-response samples were available, the repertoires could be characterized only after the peak T cell response. After two AZD1222 doses, spike-specific TCR breadth and depth were significantly higher than at day 0 and than in MenACWY recipients. Only five to seven AZD1222 recipients were SARS-CoV-2 seropositive at baseline, limiting conclusions about previously exposed vaccinees. Vaccine-associated CD4 TCRs spanned the whole spike protein, with dominant responses in regions 160-218 and 743-854. The 56-69-year group was small, and its depth increase did not reach significance, likely because of low power. Nearly half of unique spike-specific TCRs reportedly recognized epitopes outside regions mutated in the B.1.351 and B.1.1.7 variants. Participants were mostly white British and included more females than males, and it was suggested by the authors that clonal diversity may have been underestimated.

This TCR was sampled from an adult in good health. The rearranged chain carries TRBV27 and TRBJ1-5, with the D gene too uncertain to name. Source: peripheral blood, taken on day 0 of AZD1222 vaccination. The CDR3 region reads CASTPRAGNQPQHF. In nucleotide form, the sequence is TGTGCCAGCACCCCTCGGGCGGGCAATCAGCCCCAGCATTTT.